A selection of T cell receptor beta chains follows, all from one sample in a study of shared clonotypes between healthy human individuals. Clones were sequenced by immunoSEQ multiplex PCR, and TCRdb holds only the in-frame ones, with some missing. The sample comprises over 1.5 million clones, about 98% of which are singletons, and about 0.45% rests with the top ten. The sequenced sample was naive CD4+ T cells sorted from blood. These receptors originate from a man under 40 in good health. The CDR3 runs from the conserved cysteine through the conserved F or W. Fields, in order: J gene, clone size, V gene, D gene, CDR3 DNA, CDR3 protein. The D gene is left open where the match is weak. Not all rows give a size; the values are once, few, many and, for expanded clones, a class.

j_gene: TRBJ1-2; abundance: -; v_gene: TRBV19; d_gene: -; CDR3nt: TGTGCCAGTAGTATAGATCGCGGGGGCGATGGCTACACCTTC; CDR3aa: CASSIDRGGDGYTF
j_gene: TRBJ1-5; abundance: -; v_gene: TRBV7-2; d_gene: -; CDR3nt: TGTGCCAGCAGCCCCCCGGGACAGCCCCAGCATTTT; CDR3aa: CASSPPGQPQHF
j_gene: TRBJ2-7; abundance: -; v_gene: TRBV12-5; d_gene: -; CDR3nt: TGTGCTAGTGGTTTGCACCCGGGCGAGCAGTACTTC; CDR3aa: CASGLHPGEQYF
j_gene: TRBJ2-3; abundance: -; v_gene: TRBV5-4; d_gene: TRBD1; CDR3nt: TGTGCCAGCAGCTCCAAGAGAGGACAGGGGGCAACAAAGATCACAGATACGCAGTATTTT; CDR3aa: CASSSKRGQGATKITDTQYF
j_gene: TRBJ2-7; abundance: -; v_gene: TRBV28; d_gene: -; CDR3nt: TGTGCCAGCAAATCGGCCTACTACGAGCAGTACTTC; CDR3aa: CASKSAYYEQYF
j_gene: TRBJ2-1; abundance: -; v_gene: TRBV19; d_gene: -; CDR3nt: TGTGCCAGTAGTAGGTCCTACAATGAGCAGTTCTTC; CDR3aa: CASSRSYNEQFF
j_gene: TRBJ1-5; abundance: -; v_gene: TRBV10-1; d_gene: TRBD1; CDR3nt: TGCGCCAGCAGTCGGGACAGGGGGCATAATCAGCCCCAGCATTTT; CDR3aa: CASSRDRGHNQPQHF
j_gene: TRBJ2-2; abundance: -; v_gene: TRBV19; d_gene: -; CDR3nt: TGTGCCAGTAAAAACACCGGGGAGCTGTTTTTT; CDR3aa: CASKNTGELFF
j_gene: TRBJ2-7; abundance: -; v_gene: TRBV5-1; d_gene: -; CDR3nt: TGCGCCAGCAGCTTAACGACTGGGGTTATGGACGAGCAGTACTTC; CDR3aa: CASSLTTGVMDEQYF
j_gene: TRBJ1-1; abundance: -; v_gene: TRBV18; d_gene: -; CDR3nt: TGTGCCAGCTCACCACCTCTGGGGACGAACACTGAAGCTTTCTTT; CDR3aa: CASSPPLGTNTEAFF
j_gene: TRBJ2-3; abundance: -; v_gene: TRBV28; d_gene: -; CDR3nt: TGTGCCAGCAGTTTACTACTCTCTAGCACAGATACGCAGTATTTT; CDR3aa: CASSLLLSSTDTQYF
j_gene: TRBJ1-5; abundance: -; v_gene: TRBV28; d_gene: TRBD1; CDR3nt: TGTGCCAGCAGCGTACTATTCCCCAAGACAGGGGGCTCGAGGAGCAATCAGCCCCAGCATTTT; CDR3aa: CASSVLFPKTGGSRSNQPQHF
j_gene: TRBJ1-2; abundance: -; v_gene: TRBV5-8; d_gene: -; CDR3nt: TGTGCCAGCAGCTGGGACTATAACTATGGCTACACCTTC; CDR3aa: CASSWDYNYGYTF
j_gene: TRBJ2-7; abundance: -; v_gene: TRBV4-3; d_gene: TRBD2; CDR3nt: TGCGCCAGCAGCCCGGGACTAGCGGGAGGGCCGAGCTCCTACGAGCAGTACTTC; CDR3aa: CASSPGLAGGPSSYEQYF
j_gene: TRBJ1-1; abundance: once; v_gene: TRBV6-5; d_gene: -; CDR3nt: TGTGCCAGCAGTTACGGGCACAGGGCAGACACTGAAGCTTTCTTT; CDR3aa: CASSYGHRADTEAFF
j_gene: TRBJ1-1; abundance: -; v_gene: TRBV2; d_gene: -; CDR3nt: TGTGCCAGCAGTAACACAAAGAACACTGAAGCTTTCTTT; CDR3aa: CASSNTKNTEAFF
j_gene: TRBJ2-2; abundance: -; v_gene: TRBV6-4; d_gene: -; CDR3nt: TGTGCCAGCAGTGAGAACGGGCTAGCCGGGGAGCTGTTTTTT; CDR3aa: CASSENGLAGELFF
j_gene: TRBJ1-1; abundance: -; v_gene: TRBV29-1; d_gene: -; CDR3nt: TGCAGCGGCGGACTGGGCACTGAAGCTTTCTTT; CDR3aa: CSGGLGTEAFF
j_gene: TRBJ2-7; abundance: -; v_gene: TRBV14; d_gene: -; CDR3nt: TGTGCCAGCAGCCAAGAAGGACCGCGTTACGAGCAGTACTTC; CDR3aa: CASSQEGPRYEQYF
j_gene: TRBJ2-2; abundance: -; v_gene: TRBV7-3; d_gene: TRBD2; CDR3nt: TGTGCCAGCAGCCCAGGACTAGCCGACACCGGGGAGCTGTTTTTT; CDR3aa: CASSPGLADTGELFF
j_gene: TRBJ1-1; abundance: -; v_gene: TRBV10-2; d_gene: -; CDR3nt: TGCGCCAGCAGTGAGACAGGGCGTAGGTCTGAAGCTTTCTTT; CDR3aa: CASSETGRRSEAFF
j_gene: TRBJ2-7; abundance: -; v_gene: TRBV14; d_gene: -; CDR3nt: TGTGCCAGCAGCCATTTACAGGGTTTTAGGCTCGACGAGCAGTACTTC; CDR3aa: CASSHLQGFRLDEQYF
j_gene: TRBJ2-7; abundance: -; v_gene: TRBV6-5; d_gene: -; CDR3nt: TGTGCCAGCGGGCGCCGGGGTATGTACGAGCAGTACTTC; CDR3aa: CASGRRGMYEQYF
j_gene: TRBJ2-2; abundance: -; v_gene: TRBV11-3; d_gene: TRBD1; CDR3nt: TGTGCCAGCAGCTTGTCCGGGACAGCCACCGGCGAGCTGTTTTTT; CDR3aa: CASSLSGTATGELFF
j_gene: TRBJ2-5; abundance: -; v_gene: TRBV5-6; d_gene: -; CDR3nt: TGTGCCAGCAGCTTGAGGACTTTCGGAGGGACCCAGTACTTC; CDR3aa: CASSLRTFGGTQYF
j_gene: TRBJ2-2; abundance: -; v_gene: TRBV11-2; d_gene: TRBD1; CDR3nt: TGTGCCAGCAGCGGACAGGGGCGCTTCACCGGGGAGCTGTTTTTT; CDR3aa: CASSGQGRFTGELFF
j_gene: TRBJ2-1; abundance: -; v_gene: TRBV2; d_gene: -; CDR3nt: TGTGCCAGCCTGAAAGCTGGTCCCCACAATGAGCAGTTCTTC; CDR3aa: CASLKAGPHNEQFF
j_gene: TRBJ2-5; abundance: -; v_gene: TRBV6-6; d_gene: -; CDR3nt: TGTGCCAGCAGTTATCGCACCGGGACACGAGAGACCCAGTACTTC; CDR3aa: CASSYRTGTRETQYF
j_gene: TRBJ2-7; abundance: -; v_gene: TRBV27; d_gene: TRBD2; CDR3nt: TGTGCCAGCAGTTCACTAGCGGGAGTTGGCGAGCAGTACTTC; CDR3aa: CASSSLAGVGEQYF
j_gene: TRBJ2-1; abundance: -; v_gene: TRBV27; d_gene: -; CDR3nt: TGTGCCAGCAGCTACCGGGACTCATACAATGAGCAGTTCTTC; CDR3aa: CASSYRDSYNEQFF
j_gene: TRBJ1-2; abundance: -; v_gene: TRBV7-2; d_gene: TRBD1; CDR3nt: TGTGCCAGCAGCTTAGCTACAGACAGGGGTTCCGGCTATGGCTACACCTTC; CDR3aa: CASSLATDRGSGYGYTF
j_gene: TRBJ2-7; abundance: -; v_gene: TRBV5-6; d_gene: -; CDR3nt: TGTGCCAGCAGCAGAAACAGCGAGCAGTACTTC; CDR3aa: CASSRNSEQYF
j_gene: TRBJ2-5; abundance: -; v_gene: TRBV6-1; d_gene: -; CDR3nt: TGTGCCGCCCCACGGAACCAAGAGACCCAGTACTTC; CDR3aa: CAAPRNQETQYF
j_gene: TRBJ1-1; abundance: once; v_gene: TRBV5-1; d_gene: -; CDR3nt: TGCGCCAGCAGCTTGTCTAACCGGGACACTGAAGCTTTCTTT; CDR3aa: CASSLSNRDTEAFF
j_gene: TRBJ1-2; abundance: -; v_gene: TRBV29-1; d_gene: TRBD1; CDR3nt: TGCAGCGGGGGCGGACAGGGTGACTATGGCTACACCTTC; CDR3aa: CSGGGQGDYGYTF
j_gene: TRBJ2-2; abundance: -; v_gene: TRBV28; d_gene: -; CDR3nt: TGTGCCAGCAGTTTTCTCGTAGCCCGTTCGAACACCGGGGAGCTGTTTTTT; CDR3aa: CASSFLVARSNTGELFF
j_gene: TRBJ2-7; abundance: -; v_gene: TRBV9; d_gene: TRBD1; CDR3nt: TGTGCCAGCAGCCCCCAGACAGGGGGCTACGAGCAGTACTTC; CDR3aa: CASSPQTGGYEQYF
j_gene: TRBJ1-2; abundance: -; v_gene: TRBV2; d_gene: -; CDR3nt: TGTGCCACACAGGAGGACAGCTATGGCTACACCTTC; CDR3aa: CATQEDSYGYTF
j_gene: TRBJ2-5; abundance: -; v_gene: TRBV29-1; d_gene: -; CDR3nt: TGCAGCGTTGAACAGCACCAAGAGACCCAGTACTTC; CDR3aa: CSVEQHQETQYF
j_gene: TRBJ2-3; abundance: once; v_gene: TRBV7-9; d_gene: TRBD2; CDR3nt: TGTGCCAGCAGCTTACTCCCTAGCGGGATTAGCACAGATACGCAGTATTTT; CDR3aa: CASSLLPSGISTDTQYF
j_gene: TRBJ2-7; abundance: -; v_gene: TRBV5-4; d_gene: TRBD2; CDR3nt: TGTGCCAGCAGTAGCGGGAGCGACGAGCAGTACTTC; CDR3aa: CASSSGSDEQYF
j_gene: TRBJ2-1; abundance: -; v_gene: TRBV5-1; d_gene: TRBD2; CDR3nt: TGCGCCAGCAGATTGCCGGGACTAGCGGGAGATGAGCAGTTCTTC; CDR3aa: CASRLPGLAGDEQFF
j_gene: TRBJ1-1; abundance: -; v_gene: TRBV28; d_gene: -; CDR3nt: TGTGCCACCTGCTCCCTGGGCACTGAAGCTTTCTTT; CDR3aa: CATCSLGTEAFF
j_gene: TRBJ2-2; abundance: -; v_gene: TRBV10-3; d_gene: -; CDR3nt: TGTGCCATCAGCGTACGGACAGTCGCGAACACCGGGGAGCTGTTTTTT; CDR3aa: CAISVRTVANTGELFF
j_gene: TRBJ1-1; abundance: once; v_gene: TRBV19; d_gene: -; CDR3nt: TGTGCCAGTAGTATCCTACAGGGCCTAAACACTGAAGCTTTCTTT; CDR3aa: CASSILQGLNTEAFF
j_gene: TRBJ2-7; abundance: once; v_gene: TRBV4-1; d_gene: TRBD2; CDR3nt: TGCGCCAGCAGCCAAGGGGTTCTAGGGCCTAGCGGGGTAAGGAGCTCCTACGAGCAGTACTTC; CDR3aa: CASSQGVLGPSGVRSSYEQYF